The next 6 T cell receptor beta chains were all read from a single sample in a study of blood T cell repertoires in COVID-19. Sequencing was performed with immunoSEQ multiplex PCR; in TCRdb, only in-frame clones are kept and a portion is missing. The table includes approximately 230,000 clones, 70% to 85% detected once. The sample comprised PBMCs or T cells enriched from blood (not recorded which). These receptors all stem from a man aged 35 to 55 who had recovered from COVID-19.

This rearrangement joins TRBV5-1 to TRBJ2-5, with 7 bases matching TRBD1. This CDR3 region has 15 residues. J gave up 5 bases and V 0 bases, and 7 bases lay outside the gene matches. The germline CDR1 and CDR2 sequences are SGHRS and YFSETQ. The CDR3 nucleotides read TGCGCCAGCAGCTTGGGACAGGGCGGCCGGGAGACCCAGTACTTC. Protein sequence: CASSLGQGGRETQYF. Using reference TRBV5-1 and TRBJ2-5 for the parts outside the CDR3, the full variable domain is KAGVTQTPRYLIKTRGQQVTLSCSPISGHRSVSWYQQTPGQGLQFLFEYFSETQRNKGNFPGRFSGRQFSNSRSEMNVSTLELGDSALYLCASSLGQGGRETQYFGPGTRLLVL.

The chain has TRBV4-2 and TRBJ2-7, with D perhaps TRBD1 (8 bases). CDR3 length: 15 residues. V was shortened by 0 bases and J by 2 bases, with 11 bases between the two germline ends. CDR1 LGHNA and CDR2 YNFKEQ come from the germline V gene. The CDR3 sequence: CASSQEQGGTYEQYF. CDR3 DNA: TGTGCCAGCAGCCAAGAACAGGGGGGGACCTACGAGCAGTACTTC.

The rearrangement links TRBV5-1 to TRBJ2-5; 7 nucleotides align to TRBD2. V lost 1 base to trimming and J lost 7 bases; unmatched junction nucleotides: 7. Germline CDR1 SGHRS, CDR2 YFSETQ. The CDR3 totals 14 residues. The CDR3 DNA follows: TGCGCCAGCAGCTTGACAGCAGGCGGGGGGACCCAGTACTTC. This encodes CASSLTAGGGTQYF.

The gene calls are TRBV7-9 and TRBJ2-1; 7 bases fit TRBD1. Germline trimming cut 7 bases from V and 9 bases from J; bases unmatched to any gene: 6. Germline lookup yields CDR1 SEHNR and CDR2 FQNEAQ (reference sequence). This CDR3 contains 12 residues. In DNA, the CDR3 is TGTGCCAGCACTTCTACAGGGGTTGAGCAGTTCTTC. It translates to CASTSTGVEQFF.

This chain connects TRBV28 to TRBJ1-1; TRBD1 matches 7 bases. This CDR3 spans 14 amino acids. V was clipped by 8 bases and J by 1 base; unmatched bases: 7. Per the germline V gene, CDR1 is MDHEN and CDR2 is SYDVKM. This CDR3 is CASVLPGGNTEAFF. The CDR3 DNA reads TGTGCCAGCGTGCTGCCAGGGGGGAACACTGAAGCTTTCTTT.

The table lists this clone with a few counts. The chain employs TRBV11-1 and TRBJ1-2, with a weak D call TRBD1 (6 bases). V was shortened by 2 bases and J by 6 bases, with 16 bases between the two germline ends. Per germline, CDR1 SGHAT and CDR2 FQDESV (reference sequence). The CDR3 is 15 amino acids. The CDR3, as DNA: TGTGCCAGCAGCTTAAAGGCGGCAGGGGTGGATGGCTACACCTTC. Translated: CASSLKAAGVDGYTF.